The clone carrying this T cell receptor (beta chain) was counted once. Its antigen is unidentified. Clones were read by immunoSEQ multiplex PCR, and TCRdb kept only the in-frame ones, dropping some. Of approximately 100,000 clones in the sample, about 88% were seen once. The entry originates in a study of T cell responses to AZD1222 COVID-19 vaccine. The study's findings and limits: The study found vaccine-associated CD4 TCRs spanning spike, dominant at 160-218 and 743-854. Nearly half of spike-specific TCRs reportedly target unmutated variant regions. No repertoire was sampled before or during the peak T cell response, only after it. Only a handful of AZD1222 recipients, more than 5 in all, had baseline seropositivity.

The sequence was collected from an adult in good health. The sample was peripheral blood, taken on day 0 of AZD1222 vaccination.

This chain's CDR3 is CASSQVASGGPNYEQYF. DNA for the CDR3: TGCGCCAGCAGCCAAGTTGCTAGTGGGGGGCCAAACTACGAGCAGTACTTC. The gene calls are TRBV4-1 and TRBJ2-7, with D perhaps given as TRBD1 or TRBD2 (6 bases each). Germline V CDR1 and CDR2: MGHRA, YSYEKL. V shed 1 base and J shed 3 bases, with 19 bases lying between them. The CDR3 has 17 amino acids.